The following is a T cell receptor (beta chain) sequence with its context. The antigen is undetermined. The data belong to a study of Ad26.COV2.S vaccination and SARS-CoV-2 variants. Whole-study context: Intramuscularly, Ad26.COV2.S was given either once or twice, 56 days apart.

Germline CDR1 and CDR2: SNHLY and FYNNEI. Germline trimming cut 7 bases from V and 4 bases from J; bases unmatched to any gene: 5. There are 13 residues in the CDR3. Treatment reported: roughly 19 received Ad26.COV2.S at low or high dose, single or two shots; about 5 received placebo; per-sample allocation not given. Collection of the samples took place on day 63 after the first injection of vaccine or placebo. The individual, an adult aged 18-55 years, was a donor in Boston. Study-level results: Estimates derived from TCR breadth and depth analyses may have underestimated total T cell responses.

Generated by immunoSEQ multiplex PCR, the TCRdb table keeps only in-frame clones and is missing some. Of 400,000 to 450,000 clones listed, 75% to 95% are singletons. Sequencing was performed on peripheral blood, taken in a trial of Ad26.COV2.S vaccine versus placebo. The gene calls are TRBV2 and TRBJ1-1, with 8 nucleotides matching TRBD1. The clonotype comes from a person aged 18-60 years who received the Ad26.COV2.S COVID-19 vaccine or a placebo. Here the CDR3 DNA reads TGTGCCAGCAAGCAGGGGGCCGGCACTGAAGCTTTCTTT. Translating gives CASKQGAGTEAFF.